Listed below are T cell receptor beta chains from one sample, sequenced in a study of shared clonotypes between healthy human individuals. The assay was immunoSEQ multiplex PCR, and TCRdb's table has in-frame clones only and misses some. The sample yields around 2.5 million clones, under 95% seen once. The sequencing sample was made of naive CD4+ T cells from PBMCs. The origin of the receptors is a man between 18 and 29 years old in good health. Some clones in this sample may be carry-over from other donors' samples. Both conserved end residues are part of each CDR3. The D gene is left open where the match is weak. Only part of the rows carry a size: once, few, many, or a class if the clone is expanded.

j_call d_call v_call clone_size cdr3_aa cdr3_nt
TRBJ2-3 TRBD1 TRBV7-3 NA CASRQQGTGADTQYF TGTGCCAGCAGGCAACAGGGGACAGGGGCAGATACGCAGTATTTT
TRBJ1-1 NA TRBV30 few CAWDLTWDTEAFF TGTGCCTGGGACCTAACTTGGGACACTGAAGCTTTCTTT
TRBJ2-7 TRBD1 TRBV29-1 NA CSVAKGRDSSYEQYF TGCAGCGTAGCGAAAGGTCGGGACAGCTCCTACGAGCAGTACTTC
TRBJ2-2 TRBD2 TRBV7-2 NA CASSLVGLAPTGELFF TGTGCCAGCAGCTTAGTGGGACTAGCGCCTACCGGGGAGCTGTTTTTT
TRBJ2-3 NA TRBV18 NA CASSPRRSGTDTQYF TGTGCCAGCTCACCACGACGGAGCGGCACAGATACGCAGTATTTT
TRBJ1-3 NA TRBV9 NA CASSESPRNSGNTIYF TGTGCCAGCAGCGAGTCCCCCAGGAACTCTGGAAACACCATATATTTT
TRBJ1-3 NA TRBV7-8 once CASSSGTASSGNTIYF TGTGCCAGCAGCTCCGGGACGGCGAGCTCTGGAAACACCATATATTTT
TRBJ2-5 TRBD2 TRBV6-5 NA CASSKRLAGEETQYF TGTGCCAGCAGCAAAAGACTAGCGGGAGAGGAGACCCAGTACTTC
TRBJ1-2 NA TRBV5-1 NA CASSFAGGPNYGYTF TGCGCCAGCAGCTTCGCCGGGGGGCCTAACTATGGCTACACCTTC
TRBJ2-2 NA TRBV28 NA CASSLEAPGELFF TGTGCCAGCAGTTTAGAGGCCCCCGGGGAGCTGTTTTTT
TRBJ2-4 TRBD1 TRBV7-8 NA CASSLSLGGLGNIQYF TGTGCCAGCAGCTTATCTCTAGGGGGCTTGGGAAACATTCAGTACTTC
TRBJ2-7 NA TRBV27 NA CASSLLRSAGYEQYF TGTGCCAGCAGTTTACTTCGGTCAGCAGGCTACGAGCAGTACTTC
TRBJ1-1 NA TRBV18 NA CASSPPGRVNTEAFF TGTGCCAGCTCACCACCGGGCAGGGTGAACACTGAAGCTTTCTTT
TRBJ2-5 TRBD2 TRBV7-2 NA CASSSGLAGGVETQYF TGTGCCAGCAGCTCAGGACTAGCGGGAGGCGTGGAGACCCAGTACTTC
TRBJ1-1 NA TRBV5-4 NA CASRRSTGMNTEAFF TGTGCCAGCAGACGGAGCACAGGCATGAACACTGAAGCTTTCTTT
TRBJ2-1 NA TRBV2 NA CASRKEGTGNEQFF TGTGCCAGCAGAAAGGAAGGGACGGGAAATGAGCAGTTCTTC
TRBJ2-4 NA TRBV7-9 NA CASSQAGSKNIQYF TGTGCCAGCAGCCAGGCTGGGTCCAAAAACATTCAGTACTTC
TRBJ2-1 TRBD2 TRBV4-3 NA CASSRTSGSIHEQFF TGCGCCAGCAGCCGGACTAGCGGGAGTATACATGAGCAGTTCTTC
TRBJ1-1 NA TRBV4-2 NA CASSPNTPLTFF TGTGCCAGCAGCCCGAACACCCCTCTAACTTTCTTT
TRBJ2-1 NA TRBV6-5 once CASRSRVGAYNEQFF TGTGCCAGCAGAAGTAGGGTAGGCGCCTACAATGAGCAGTTCTTC
TRBJ1-2 NA TRBV7-2 NA CASSLIGDGYTF TGTGCCAGCAGTCTTATAGGGGATGGCTACACCTTC
TRBJ2-1 TRBD2 TRBV5-1 NA CASSLAGTSSYNEQFF TGCGCCAGCAGCTTGGCGGGGACTAGTTCCTACAATGAGCAGTTCTTC
TRBJ2-1 NA TRBV14 NA CASSQDTQLPRNEQFF TGTGCCAGCAGCCAAGATACACAGCTACCCCGCAATGAGCAGTTCTTC
TRBJ2-5 NA TRBV9 NA CASSVDLRETQYF TGTGCCAGCAGCGTAGACCTCAGGGAGACCCAGTACTTC
TRBJ2-1 TRBD2 TRBV5-1 NA CASSPGPGLAGGRNEQFF TGCGCCAGCAGCCCAGGCCCGGGACTAGCGGGAGGGCGAAATGAGCAGTTCTTC
TRBJ1-5 NA TRBV28 NA CASSYRGRGNNQPQHF TGTGCCAGCAGTTATCGGGGGAGGGGAAACAATCAGCCCCAGCATTTT
TRBJ1-4 TRBD1 TRBV2 NA CASSERGQGAGKLFF TGTGCCAGCAGTGAACGAGGCCAGGGGGCGGGAAAACTGTTTTTT
TRBJ2-3 NA TRBV28 NA CASSLMGLTDTQYF TGTGCCAGCAGTTTAATGGGCCTCACAGATACGCAGTATTTT
TRBJ2-4 NA TRBV7-2 once CASSLGLSKNIQYF TGTGCCAGCAGCTTAGGACTGTCCAAAAACATTCAGTACTTC
TRBJ2-5 NA TRBV6-1 few CASSEAGLASQETQYF TGTGCCAGCAGTGAAGCGGGGCTAGCGTCCCAAGAGACCCAGTACTTC
TRBJ1-1 NA TRBV27 once CASSARGRQDDEAFF TGTGCCAGCAGTGCGAGGGGACGGCAGGATGATGAAGCTTTCTTT
TRBJ1-5 NA TRBV19 NA CARRVRTFSNQPQHF TGTGCCAGGAGGGTCCGGACATTTAGCAATCAGCCCCAGCATTTT
TRBJ2-1 TRBD2 TRBV10-3 NA CATSGSPFF TGTGCCACTAGCGGGAGCCCGTTCTTC
TRBJ2-2 NA TRBV5-4 NA CASSLEGRRNTGELFF TGTGCCAGCAGCTTGGAGGGACGACGGAACACCGGGGAGCTGTTTTTT
TRBJ2-2 NA TRBV7-3 NA CASSSPGGHGELFF TGTGCCAGCAGCTCCCCCGGAGGTCACGGGGAGCTGTTTTTT
TRBJ2-1 NA TRBV27 NA CASSFDPRTGSYNEQFF TGTGCCAGCAGTTTCGATCCGCGGACGGGCTCCTACAATGAGCAGTTCTTC
TRBJ1-1 NA TRBV18 NA CASSPNGAATRGTEAFF TGTGCCAGCTCACCAAATGGGGCCGCGACGAGAGGTACTGAAGCTTTCTTT
TRBJ2-5 TRBD2 TRBV5-4 NA CASSFSMVSGKETQYF TGTGCCAGCAGCTTTTCCATGGTGAGCGGGAAAGAGACCCAGTACTTC
TRBJ1-4 NA TRBV7-9 NA CASSLTQFNEKLFF TGTGCCAGCAGCTTAACACAGTTCAATGAAAAACTGTTTTTT
TRBJ2-5 TRBD2 TRBV7-2 NA CASSLVGLAGGPGGGTQYF TGTGCCAGCAGCTTAGTTGGGCTAGCGGGAGGGCCTGGAGGAGGGACCCAGTACTTC
TRBJ1-1 NA TRBV9 NA CASSQRVGGWTEAFF TGTGCCAGCAGCCAACGGGTCGGGGGCTGGACTGAAGCTTTCTTT
TRBJ1-5 NA TRBV6-1 once CASRGGDRRNQPQHF TGTGCCAGCAGGGGGGGGGACCGCCGCAATCAGCCCCAGCATTTT
TRBJ2-1 TRBD2 TRBV9 NA CASSAGGAGGPGGEQFF TGTGCCAGCAGCGCCGGGGGAGCGGGAGGGCCGGGTGGTGAGCAGTTCTTC
TRBJ2-2 TRBD1 TRBV11-3 once CASSLDWQQGSTGELFF TGTGCCAGCAGCTTAGATTGGCAACAGGGGAGTACCGGGGAGCTGTTTTTT
TRBJ2-5 NA TRBV18 NA CASSSLLAGGETQYF TGTGCCAGCTCAAGTCTCCTCGCAGGAGGGGAGACCCAGTACTTC
TRBJ2-4 NA TRBV5-1 once CASSPGDSFENIQYF TGCGCCAGCAGCCCTGGGGATTCATTTGAAAACATTCAGTACTTC
TRBJ1-2 NA TRBV28 NA CASSFSGGIYGYTF TGTGCCAGCAGTTTCTCTGGGGGCATTTATGGCTACACCTTC
TRBJ1-1 TRBD1 TRBV7-9 NA CASSLDRGSTEAFF TGTGCCAGCAGCCTTGACAGGGGGAGCACTGAAGCTTTCTTT
TRBJ2-3 NA TRBV12-5 once CASGLVPFSAQYF TGTGCTAGTGGTTTGGTACCTTTTTCAGCGCAGTATTTT
TRBJ2-2 TRBD2 TRBV6-5 NA CASSHGLAGEGELFF TGTGCCAGCAGCCACGGACTAGCGGGAGAAGGGGAGCTGTTTTTT
TRBJ2-3 NA TRBV7-9 NA CASSPRRDIQRADTQYF TGTGCCAGCAGCCCTCGCCGGGACATCCAACGGGCAGATACGCAGTATTTT
TRBJ2-1 NA TRBV20-1 NA CSAPGVNEQFF TGCAGTGCACCAGGGGTGAATGAGCAGTTCTTC
TRBJ2-7 TRBD1 TRBV27 NA CASSLSFGQGVGYEQYF TGTGCCAGCAGTTTATCGTTTGGCCAGGGGGTAGGCTACGAGCAGTACTTC
TRBJ1-3 TRBD1 TRBV7-9 NA CASTKGQSSGNTIYF TGTGCCAGCACCAAGGGACAGAGCTCTGGAAACACCATATATTTT
TRBJ2-1 TRBD1 TRBV28 NA CASSAGQGVDWFF TGTGCCAGCAGTGCGGGACAGGGGGTGGATTGGTTCTTC
TRBJ2-1 NA TRBV7-2 NA CASSLSIGSVWSYNEQFF TGTGCCAGCAGCTTAAGTATAGGGAGTGTTTGGTCCTACAATGAGCAGTTCTTC
TRBJ1-6 NA TRBV6-1 NA CASSEIRWANRIHF TGTGCCAGCAGTGAAATTAGATGGGCGAACAGGATCCACTTT
TRBJ2-1 TRBD2 TRBV6-1 NA CASRPRGSSYNEQFF TGTGCCAGCAGGCCACGCGGGAGCTCCTACAATGAGCAGTTCTTC
TRBJ1-3 NA TRBV5-1 NA CASSLEARRALSSSGNTIYF TGCGCCAGCAGCTTGGAGGCCCGCCGGGCACTAAGTTCCTCTGGAAACACCATATATTTT
TRBJ2-5 NA TRBV4-1 NA CASSQGRAQETQYF TGCGCCAGCAGCCAAGGCAGGGCGCAAGAGACCCAGTACTTC